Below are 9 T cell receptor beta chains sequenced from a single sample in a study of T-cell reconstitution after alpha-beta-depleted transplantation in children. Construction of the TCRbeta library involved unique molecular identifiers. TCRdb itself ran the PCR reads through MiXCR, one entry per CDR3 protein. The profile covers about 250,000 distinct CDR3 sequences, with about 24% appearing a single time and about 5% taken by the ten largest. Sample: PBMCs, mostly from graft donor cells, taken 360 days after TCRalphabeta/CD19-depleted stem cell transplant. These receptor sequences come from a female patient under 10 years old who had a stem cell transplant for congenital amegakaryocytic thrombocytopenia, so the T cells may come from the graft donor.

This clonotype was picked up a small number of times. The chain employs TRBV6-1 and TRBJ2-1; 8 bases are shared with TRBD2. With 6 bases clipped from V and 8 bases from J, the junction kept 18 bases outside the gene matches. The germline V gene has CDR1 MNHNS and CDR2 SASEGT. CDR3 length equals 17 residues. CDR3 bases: TGTGCCAGCAGGGGCCACACGATCAGCGGGGGTGTCGATGAGCAGTTCTTC. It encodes CASRGHTISGGVDEQFF.

The CDR3, as DNA: TGTGCCAGCAGCTTCCTCAGGGTTCCCCGGACAGATACGCAGTATTTT. Its protein product is CASSFLRVPRTDTQYF. The chain couples TRBV5-4 to TRBJ2-3; TRBD1 might be the D (5 bases). Germline V CDR1 and CDR2: SGHNT, YYREEE (reference sequence). The CDR3 extends over 16 amino acids. V was pared by 2 bases and J by 3 bases, with 16 bases between.

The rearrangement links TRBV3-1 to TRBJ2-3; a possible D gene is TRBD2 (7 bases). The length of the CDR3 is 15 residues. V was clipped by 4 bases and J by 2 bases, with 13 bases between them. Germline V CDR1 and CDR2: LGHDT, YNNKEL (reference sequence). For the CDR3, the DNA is TGTGCCAGCAGCCGGGAAGGGGGGGCCACAGATACGCAGTATTTT. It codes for CASSREGGATDTQYF.

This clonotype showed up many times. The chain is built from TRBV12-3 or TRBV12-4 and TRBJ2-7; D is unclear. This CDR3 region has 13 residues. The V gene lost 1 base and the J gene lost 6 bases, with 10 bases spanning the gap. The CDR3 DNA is TGTGCCAGCAGTTTAGATAGGGCTGCCGAGCAGTACTTC. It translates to CASSLDRAAEQYF.

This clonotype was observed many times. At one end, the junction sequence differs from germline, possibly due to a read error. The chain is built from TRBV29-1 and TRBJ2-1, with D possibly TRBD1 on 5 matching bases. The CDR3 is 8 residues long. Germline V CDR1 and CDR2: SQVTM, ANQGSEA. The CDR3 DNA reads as TGCAGCTCAGAGGTAGGGGTCTTC. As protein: CSSEVGVF.

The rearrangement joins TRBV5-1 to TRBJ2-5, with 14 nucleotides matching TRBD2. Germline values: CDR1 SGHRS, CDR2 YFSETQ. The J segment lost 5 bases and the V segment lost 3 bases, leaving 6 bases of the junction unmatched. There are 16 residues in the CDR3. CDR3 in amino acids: CASSSGTSGGGETQYF. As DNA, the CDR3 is TGCGCCAGCAGCTCGGGGACTAGCGGGGGTGGCGAGACCCAGTACTTC.

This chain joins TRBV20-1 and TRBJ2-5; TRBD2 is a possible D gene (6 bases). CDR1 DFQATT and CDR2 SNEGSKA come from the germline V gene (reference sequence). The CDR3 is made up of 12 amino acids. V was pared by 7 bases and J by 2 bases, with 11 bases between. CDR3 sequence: CSVGGAQETQYF. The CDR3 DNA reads TGCAGTGTGGGCGGGGCACAAGAGACCCAGTACTTC.

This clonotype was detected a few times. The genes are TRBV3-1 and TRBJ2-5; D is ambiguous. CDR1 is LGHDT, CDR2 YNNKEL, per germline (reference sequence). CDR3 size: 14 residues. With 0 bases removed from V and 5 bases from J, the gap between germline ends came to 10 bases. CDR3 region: CASSQDRAPETQYF. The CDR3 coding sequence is TGTGCCAGCAGCCAAGATCGCGCCCCGGAGACCCAGTACTTC.

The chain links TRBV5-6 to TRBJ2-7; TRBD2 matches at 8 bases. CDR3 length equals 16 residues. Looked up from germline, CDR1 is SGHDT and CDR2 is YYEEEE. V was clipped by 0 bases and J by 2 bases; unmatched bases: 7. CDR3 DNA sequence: TGTGCCAGCAGCTTGGCCGGAGCGGGAGTGACCTACGAGCAGTACTTC. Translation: CASSLAGAGVTYEQYF.